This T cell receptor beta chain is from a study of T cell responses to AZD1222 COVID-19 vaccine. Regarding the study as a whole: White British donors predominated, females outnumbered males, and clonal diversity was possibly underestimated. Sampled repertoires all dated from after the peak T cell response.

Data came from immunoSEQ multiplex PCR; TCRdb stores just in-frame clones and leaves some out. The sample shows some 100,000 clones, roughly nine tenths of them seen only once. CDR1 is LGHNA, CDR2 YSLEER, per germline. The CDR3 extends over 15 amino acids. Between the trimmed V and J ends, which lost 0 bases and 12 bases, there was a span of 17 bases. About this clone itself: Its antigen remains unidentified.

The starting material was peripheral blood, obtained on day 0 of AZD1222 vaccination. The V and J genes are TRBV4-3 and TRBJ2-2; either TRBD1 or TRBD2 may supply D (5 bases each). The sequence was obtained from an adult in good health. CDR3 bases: TGCGCCAGCAGCCAAGACGGGTTCGGGGCGACGAAGCTGTTTTTT. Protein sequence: CASSQDGFGATKLFF.